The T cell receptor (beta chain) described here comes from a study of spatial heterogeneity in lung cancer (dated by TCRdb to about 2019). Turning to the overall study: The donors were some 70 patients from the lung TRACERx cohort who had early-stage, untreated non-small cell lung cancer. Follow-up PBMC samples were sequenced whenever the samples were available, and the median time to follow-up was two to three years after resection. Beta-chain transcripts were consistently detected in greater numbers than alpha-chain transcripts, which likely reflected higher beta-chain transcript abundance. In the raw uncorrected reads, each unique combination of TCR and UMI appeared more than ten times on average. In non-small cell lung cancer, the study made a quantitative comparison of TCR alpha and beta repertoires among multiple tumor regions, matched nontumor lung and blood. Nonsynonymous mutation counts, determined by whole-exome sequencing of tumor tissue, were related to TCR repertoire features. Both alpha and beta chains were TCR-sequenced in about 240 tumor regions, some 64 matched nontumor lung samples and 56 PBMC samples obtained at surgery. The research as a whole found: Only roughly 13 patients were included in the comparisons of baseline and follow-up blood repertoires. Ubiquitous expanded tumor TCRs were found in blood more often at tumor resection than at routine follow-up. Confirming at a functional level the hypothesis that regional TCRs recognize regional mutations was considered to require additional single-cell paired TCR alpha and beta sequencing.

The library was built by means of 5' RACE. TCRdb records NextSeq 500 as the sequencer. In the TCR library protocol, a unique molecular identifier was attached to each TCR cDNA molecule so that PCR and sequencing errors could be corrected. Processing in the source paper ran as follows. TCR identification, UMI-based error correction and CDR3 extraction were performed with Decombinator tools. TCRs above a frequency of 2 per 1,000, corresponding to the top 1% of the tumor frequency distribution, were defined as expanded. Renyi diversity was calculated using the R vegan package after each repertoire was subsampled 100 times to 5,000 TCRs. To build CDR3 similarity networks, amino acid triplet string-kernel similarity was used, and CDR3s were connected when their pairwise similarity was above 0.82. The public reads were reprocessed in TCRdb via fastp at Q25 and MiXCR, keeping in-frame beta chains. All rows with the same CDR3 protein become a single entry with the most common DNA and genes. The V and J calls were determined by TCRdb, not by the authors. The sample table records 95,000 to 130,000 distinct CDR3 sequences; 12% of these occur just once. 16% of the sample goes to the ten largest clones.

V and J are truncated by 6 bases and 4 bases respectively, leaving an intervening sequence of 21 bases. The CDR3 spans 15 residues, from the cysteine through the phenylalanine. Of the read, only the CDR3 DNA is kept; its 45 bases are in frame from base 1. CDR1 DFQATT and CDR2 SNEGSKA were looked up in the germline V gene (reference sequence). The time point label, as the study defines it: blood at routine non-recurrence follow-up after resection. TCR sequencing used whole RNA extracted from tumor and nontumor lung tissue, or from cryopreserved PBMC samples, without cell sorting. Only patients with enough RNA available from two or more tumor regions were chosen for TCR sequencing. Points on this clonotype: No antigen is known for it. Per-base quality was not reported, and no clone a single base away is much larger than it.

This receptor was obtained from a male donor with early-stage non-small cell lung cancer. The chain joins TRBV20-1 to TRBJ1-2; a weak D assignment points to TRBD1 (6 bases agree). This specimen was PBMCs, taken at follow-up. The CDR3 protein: CSAKDIRGWGYGYTF. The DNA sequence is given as TGCAGTGCAAAAGACATCAGGGGTTGGGGCTATGGCTACACCTTC.